The 20 T cell receptor beta chains presented below share a single source sample, sequenced in a study of blood T cells in healthy people across ages. The authors ran a second PCR of roughly 6 to 12 cycles using a sample-barcoded 5' primer and a J-beta primer mix. TCRdb reprocessed the 5' RACE reads via MiXCR and lists one record per CDR3 protein. The data contain some 640,000 distinct CDR3 sequences, around 31% of them singletons. Material: blood. Every receptor here comes from a woman of 80 years or more in good health.

This clonotype was recorded many times. This rearrangement joins TRBV7-2 to TRBJ2-7; 10 bases line up with TRBD2. From germline, CDR1 is SGHTA and CDR2 FQGNSA. With 5 bases clipped from V and 4 bases from J, the junction kept 5 bases outside the gene matches. The length of the CDR3 is 14 residues. The CDR3 sequence is CASSPQRGGYEQYF. CDR3 bases: TGTGCCAGCAGCCCCCAGCGGGGGGGGTACGAGCAGTACTTC.

The chain is built from TRBV7-2 and TRBJ2-5, with D perhaps TRBD1 (5 bases). With 1 base removed from V and 5 bases from J, the gap between germline ends came to 11 bases. Germline V gene data show CDR1 as SGHTA and CDR2 as FQGNSA. The CDR3 totals 14 residues. DNA for the CDR3: TGTGCCAGCAGCTTAGGCCCCAAGGGGGAGACCCAGTACTTC. Its translation is CASSLGPKGETQYF. The full variable domain, completed using reference TRBV7-2 and TRBJ2-5, is GAGVSQSPSNKVTEKGKDVELRCDPISGHTALYWYRQSLGQGLEFLIYFQGNSAPDKSGLPSDRFSAERTGGSVSTLTIQRTQQEDSAVYLCASSLGPKGETQYFGPGTRLLVL.

This clonotype was observed many times. The J gene is TRBJ1-2, the V gene TRBV7-9, with 10 bases that match TRBD1. J was trimmed by 3 bases and V by 5 bases; bases with no gene match: 6. This CDR3 has 15 residues. CDR1 is SEHNR and CDR2 is FQNEAQ in the germline V gene (reference sequence). CDR3 residues: CASSPGTGADYGYTF. CDR3 bases: TGTGCCAGCAGCCCCGGGACAGGGGCTGACTATGGCTACACCTTC. The whole variable domain, remainder taken from reference TRBV7-9 and TRBJ1-2, is DTGVSQNPRHKITKRGQNVTFRCDPISEHNRLYWYRQTLGQGPEFLTYFQNEAQLEKSRLLSDRFSAERPKGSFSTLEIQRTEQGDSAMYLCASSPGTGADYGYTFGSGTRLTVV.

On this clonotype: Possible read error: a much larger clone is one base away. The genes are TRBV7-8 and TRBJ1-5; D ambiguous. The CDR3 sequence is 15 residues long. Germline CDR1 and CDR2: SGHVS and FQNEAQ. The CDR3 spells CASSLAANRNQLQHF. Written as DNA, the CDR3 is TGTGCCAGCAGCTTAGCGGCCAATCGAAATCAGCTCCAGCATTTT.

This clonotype was found many times. This chain uses TRBV28 with TRBJ1-5; D gene uncertain. V lost 3 bases and J 3 bases, leaving 9 bases between the germline ends. This CDR3 has 14 residues. Looked up from germline, CDR1 is MDHEN and CDR2 is SYDVKM. CDR3 amino acids: CASSLSGYNQPQHF. CDR3 coding DNA: TGTGCCAGCAGTTTGTCAGGATACAATCAGCCCCAGCATTTT.

In its sample, this clonotype was seen many times. This chain joins TRBV5-5 and TRBJ2-7, with 7 nucleotides matching TRBD1. From germline, CDR1 is SGHKS and CDR2 YYEKEE (reference sequence). Trimming took 2 bases from V and 2 from J; bases not matched to a gene: 7. The CDR3 has 15 residues. DNA for the CDR3: TGTGCCAGCAGCTTTTCCGGGACAGAGCCCTACGAGCAGTACTTC. This sequence encodes CASSFSGTEPYEQYF.

The sample holds many counts of this clonotype. The chain joins TRBV4-1 to TRBJ1-1; D remains ambiguous. The ends were cut back, 0 bases at V and 1 base at J, with 9 bases in the middle. The CDR3 length is 15 residues. Germline V gene sequence: CDR1 MGHRA, CDR2 YSYEKL. The CDR3 DNA follows: TGCGCCAGCAGCCAAGATGGCCGTTGGAACACTGAAGCTTTCTTT. This gives the protein CASSQDGRWNTEAFF.

This clonotype was observed at least ten times. This chain connects TRBV24-1 to TRBJ2-3, with a possible D match to TRBD2 (6 bases). The ends were cut back, 10 bases at V and 0 bases at J, with 16 bases in the middle. Germline CDR1 KGHDR, CDR2 SFDVKD. The CDR3 runs 15 residues. The DNA of the CDR3 is TGTGCCACGTTCATCGGGGGTTTTAGCACAGATACGCAGTATTTT. Its translation is CATFIGGFSTDTQYF.

This clonotype appeared many times. V and J are TRBV5-1 and TRBJ2-1; the D is unclear. The length of the CDR3 is 14 residues. The V end lost 6 bases, the J end lost 0 bases, and 10 bases lay between the germline ends. Germline loops: CDR1 SGHRS, CDR2 YFSETQ. The CDR3 DNA sequence: TGCGCCAGCACCCCTCACAGCTCCTACAATGAGCAGTTCTTC. Translation: CASTPHSSYNEQFF.

The chain recombines TRBV15 with TRBJ2-7; D not resolved. Germline-derived CDR1 and CDR2 are LNHNV and YYDKDF (reference sequence). Between the trimmed V and J ends, which lost 3 bases and 5 bases, there was a span of 17 bases. The CDR3 consists of 15 residues. DNA for the CDR3: TGTGCCACCAGCAGGGAACAGCGAAATACGAACGAGCAGTACTTC. It is translated as CATSREQRNTNEQYF.

This chain connects TRBV18 to TRBJ1-1, with 7 nucleotides matching TRBD1. This CDR3 has 13 residues. V was pared by 4 bases and J by 7 bases, with 6 bases of the junction left unmatched. Germline loops: CDR1 KGHSH, CDR2 LQKENI. CDR3 amino acids: CASSLAGDSEAFF. The CDR3 DNA sequence: TGTGCCAGCTCACTCGCTGGGGACAGTGAAGCTTTCTTT.

The chain combines TRBV29-1 with TRBJ2-7, with D unclear. Deletions cut 7 bases from V and 2 bases from J, with 12 bases between. Per germline, CDR1 SQVTM and CDR2 ANQGSEA. There are 12 residues in the CDR3. CDR3 protein: CSAAAHTYEQYF. Here the CDR3 DNA reads TGCAGCGCTGCCGCCCATACCTACGAGCAGTACTTC.

The V gene is TRBV28, the J gene TRBJ2-7; the D gene is possibly TRBD1 (6 bases). V lost 7 bases, J lost 12 bases, and 16 bases lay in between. Germline loops: CDR1 MDHEN, CDR2 SYDVKM. The CDR3 spans 11 residues. This CDR3 is CASILQGNWYF. The CDR3 DNA reads as TGTGCCAGCATCCTCCAGGGGAATTGGTACTTC.

This clonotype was observed at least ten times. The chain carries TRBV12-3 or TRBV12-4 and TRBJ1-4, with D unresolved. V was pared by 8 bases and J by 8 bases, with 12 bases between. The CDR3 runs to 12 residues. CDR3 nucleotides: TGTGCCAGCCGCGAGTTTGGCGAAAAACTGTTTTTT. Amino acid sequence: CASREFGEKLFF.

This clonotype was seen many times. The V gene is TRBV14, the J gene TRBJ2-7, with D hard to call. The CDR3 has 13 amino acids. Germline-derived CDR1 and CDR2 are SGHDN and FVKESK. The V gene lost 3 bases and the J gene lost 0 bases, with 6 bases spanning the gap. The CDR3 sequence: CASSHEFSYEQYF. CDR3 DNA sequence: TGTGCCAGCAGCCATGAGTTCTCCTACGAGCAGTACTTC.

In this sample, this clonotype turned up many times. Since a much larger clone is just one base distant, this may be a read error. This chain connects TRBV20-1 to TRBJ2-5, with 10 bases that match TRBD2. The J segment lost 11 bases and the V segment lost 3 bases, leaving 12 bases of the junction unmatched. CDR3 length equals 14 residues. Germline lookup yields CDR1 DFQATT and CDR2 SNEGSKA (reference sequence). CDR3 nucleotides: TGCAGTGCTAGGAAGCTAGCGGGGGACAATGAGCAGTACTTC. It encodes CSARKLAGDNEQYF.

The chain links TRBV20-1 to TRBJ2-3, with D uncertain. CDR3 length: 12 residues. The germline V gene encodes CDR1 DFQATT and CDR2 SNEGSKA (reference sequence). V lost 1 base and J 10 bases, leaving 12 bases between the germline ends. Here the CDR3 reads CSARAPMDAQYF. CDR3 sequence (DNA): TGCAGTGCTAGAGCACCTATGGATGCGCAGTATTTT.

This clonotype was seen many times. This rearrangement joins TRBV6-2 or TRBV6-3 to TRBJ2-1; 9 positions agree with TRBD1. The germline V gene has CDR1 MNHEY and CDR2 SVGEGT. This CDR3 comprises 14 residues. Trimming at V came to 6 bases and at J to 4 bases, leaving 4 bases not matched to a gene. The CDR3 DNA is TGTGCCAGCAGGACAGGGGGGGTGTACAATGAGCAGTTCTTC. This encodes CASRTGGVYNEQFF.

This clonotype was detected many times. The chain is built from TRBV28 and TRBJ1-2; no reliable D call. CDR3 length: 16 amino acids. The V and J ends lost 2 bases and 1 base respectively, with 14 bases between them. Germline values: CDR1 MDHEN, CDR2 SYDVKM. CDR3 DNA sequence: TGTGCCAGCAGTTTAGGGCCAGGATTTATTAACTATGGCTACACCTTC. Translating gives CASSLGPGFINYGYTF.

Worth noting for this clonotype: This clone may be a read error of a much larger clone one base away. J is TRBJ2-1 and V is TRBV21-1. TRBV21-1 is deemed a pseudogene. This CDR3 is built from 11 residues. This CDR3 is CVSSKSPGAFF. CDR3 nucleotides: TGTGTCAGCAGCAAATCGCCAGGAGCGTTCTTC.